Below, 18 T cell receptor beta chains from the same sample are listed, as sequenced in a study of CD8 T cells in ankylosing spondylitis (dated by TCRdb to 2016 to 2017). To prepare the library, 5' RACE was applied. This sample was sequenced with an Illumina HiSeq 2500. TCRdb trimmed the raw reads at Q25, called clones with MiXCR and kept productive beta chains. Entries that share a CDR3 protein sequence are merged under the most common genes and DNA. The sample records about 88,000 distinct CDR3 sequences, around 30% of which are singletons. The top ten constitute roughly three fifths of the sample. Sequenced material: blood, either unsorted or a sorted T cell fraction (not recorded which). The receptors originated from a male donor with ankylosing spondylitis or in good health (not recorded which).

This rearrangement joins TRBV11-2 to TRBJ1-4; D remains unclear. CDR1 is SGHAT, CDR2 FQNNGV, per germline. The V end lost 5 bases, the J end lost 4 bases, and 14 bases lay between the germline ends. The CDR3 has 15 amino acids. The CDR3 sequence is CASSPAGLLNEKLFF. CDR3 DNA: TGTGCCAGCAGCCCGGCGGGTCTACTTAATGAAAAACTGTTTTTT.

The gene calls are TRBV20-1 and TRBJ2-1; tentative D call: TRBD2 (7 bases). Germline V lookup: CDR1 DFQATT, CDR2 SNEGSKA (reference sequence). V lost 3 bases to trimming and J lost 0 bases, with 12 bases between them. This CDR3 spans 15 amino acids. The CDR3 nucleotides read TGCAGTGCTAGCGGGGGGCCCAGCTCCTACAATGAGCAGTTCTTC. Translation: CSASGGPSSYNEQFF.

This clonotype was picked up a small number of times. The rearrangement uses TRBV12-3 or TRBV12-4 and TRBJ1-1, with D unclear. CDR3 length equals 14 residues. The germline V and J ends were trimmed by 5 bases and 0 bases, with 10 bases remaining between them. CDR3 region: CASSIGGMNTEAFF. CDR3 DNA sequence: TGTGCCAGCAGTATTGGAGGAATGAACACTGAAGCTTTCTTT.

This clonotype was seen more than once but under ten times. This chain connects TRBV10-3 to TRBJ2-5; D ambiguous. This CDR3 has 11 amino acids. V was cut by 0 bases and J by 8 bases, with 4 bases left in between. Per the germline V gene, CDR1 is ENHRY and CDR2 is SYGVKD. CDR3 loop: CAISESDTQYF. The CDR3 DNA sequence: TGTGCCATCAGTGAGTCCGACACCCAGTACTTC.

This clonotype was observed a few times. The gene calls are TRBV18 and TRBJ2-7; no firm D call. The germline V gene encodes CDR1 KGHSH and CDR2 LQKENI. The CDR3 spans 13 residues. V shed 3 bases and J shed 0 bases, with 6 bases lying between them. The CDR3 sequence: CASSPKDSYEQYF. The CDR3 DNA reads as TGTGCCAGCTCACCTAAGGACTCCTACGAGCAGTACTTC.

This clonotype turned up a few times. This chain links TRBV5-1 with TRBJ2-2, with 9 positions matching TRBD1. V shed 5 bases, J shed 4 bases, and the junction held 6 bases outside the gene matches. The CDR3 covers 15 residues. CDR1 is SGHRS, CDR2 YFSETQ, per germline. CDR3 nucleotide sequence: TGCGCCAGCAGTCGGACAGGGGCTCGCACCGGGGAGCTGTTTTTT. Translation gives CASSRTGARTGELFF.

The rearrangement links TRBV29-1 to TRBJ2-1; the match to TRBD1 covers 9 bases. The CDR3 covers 14 residues. CDR1 SQVTM and CDR2 ANQGSEA come from the germline V gene. V was clipped by 4 bases and J by 8 bases; unmatched bases: 9. As DNA, the CDR3 is TGCAGCGTTGCCAGGGACAGGGAGTGGGATGAGCAGTTCTTC. The encoded protein is CSVARDREWDEQFF.

There are a few counts of this clonotype. The chain is built from TRBV2 and TRBJ2-1; D might be TRBD1 (5 bases). The CDR3 contains 15 residues. Trimming took 3 bases from V and 2 from J, leaving 11 bases between them. From germline, CDR1 is SNHLY and CDR2 FYNNEI. CDR3 amino acids: CASSEARAPYNEQFF. In DNA form, the CDR3 reads TGTGCCAGCAGTGAGGCCAGGGCACCCTACAATGAGCAGTTCTTC.

The chain uses TRBV5-7 and TRBJ2-1; TRBD2 aligns across 8 bases. TRBV5-7 counts as an open reading frame of uncertain function. There are 17 residues in the CDR3. V lost 0 bases to trimming and J lost 8 bases; unmatched junction nucleotides: 13. The CDR3 sequence: CASSLAGASGLEDEQFF. CDR3 DNA: TGTGCCAGCAGCTTGGCGGGGGCTAGCGGGCTCGAGGATGAGCAGTTCTTC.

This clonotype has a count of ten or more. V gene TRBV20-1 combines with J gene TRBJ2-7; no clear D gene. From germline, CDR1 is DFQATT and CDR2 SNEGSKA (reference sequence). The CDR3 has 11 amino acids. V lost 1 base, J lost 5 bases, and 6 bases lay in between. CDR3 loop: CSARAVDEQYV. CDR3 sequence (DNA): TGCAGTGCTAGAGCCGTAGACGAGCAGTACGTC.

This clonotype has only a few counts. The rearrangement uses TRBV3-1 and TRBJ2-2; D not certain. Germline V CDR1 and CDR2: LGHDT, YNNKEL (reference sequence). The ends were cut back, 2 bases at V and 4 bases at J, with 5 bases in the middle. The CDR3 is 13 amino acids. CDR3 bases: TGTGCCAGCAGCCAATATACCACCGGGGAGCTGTTTTTT. Protein sequence: CASSQYTTGELFF.

This chain links TRBV2 with TRBJ1-5; D not resolved. The CDR3 sequence is 13 residues long. Germline CDR1 and CDR2: SNHLY and FYNNEI. Trimming stripped 7 bases from V and 4 bases from J, with 11 bases between. This CDR3 is CASTGRRNQPQHF. The CDR3 DNA follows: TGTGCCAGCACGGGGAGAAGGAATCAGCCCCAGCATTTT.

This chain joins TRBV9 and TRBJ2-2; D remains ambiguous. V lost 4 bases and J lost 5, with 9 bases in between. The CDR3 has 13 amino acids. Germline CDR1 and CDR2: SGDLS and YYNGEE. CDR3 nucleotides: TGTGCCAGCAGCTCGGACGGGACCGGGGAGCTGTTTTTT. It encodes CASSSDGTGELFF.

This clonotype appeared many times. The chain joins TRBV7-6 to TRBJ1-1; 7 nucleotides line up with TRBD1. CDR1 is SGHVS, CDR2 FNYEAQ, per germline. J gave up 5 bases and V 5 bases, and 5 bases lay outside the gene matches. This CDR3 comprises 13 residues. CDR3 region: CASSLRQGTEAFF. The CDR3 DNA reads as TGTGCCAGCAGCCTTCGACAGGGAACTGAAGCTTTCTTT. Full variable domain (missing parts from reference TRBV7-6 and TRBJ1-1): GAGVSQSPRYKVTKRGQDVALRCDPISGHVSLYWYRQALGQGPEFLTYFNYEAQQDKSGLPNDRFSAERPEGSISTLTIQRTEQRDSAMYRCASSLRQGTEAFFGQGTRLTVV.

The chain recombines TRBV20-1 with TRBJ1-1; D perhaps matches TRBD1 (6 bases). The V and J ends lost 5 bases and 2 bases respectively, with 15 bases between them. The CDR3 spans 14 residues. Germline V lookup: CDR1 DFQATT, CDR2 SNEGSKA (reference sequence). The CDR3 DNA is TGCAGTGCTCCACGGCAGGGGATTAACACTGAAGCTTTCTTT. Protein product: CSAPRQGINTEAFF.

This clonotype was counted only a few times. The chain combines TRBV12-3 or TRBV12-4 with TRBJ2-1; the D gene is possibly TRBD2 (6 bases). The CDR3 contains 15 residues. The V end was cut by 4 bases, the J end by 0 bases, with 10 bases between. The chain's CDR3 is CASSSRRGSYNEQFF. The DNA of the CDR3 is TGTGCCAGCAGTTCGCGGCGGGGCTCCTACAATGAGCAGTTCTTC.

In nucleotides, the CDR3 is TGCAGCGTTGTGGCCGGGGGAGGTGCTGGCTACACCTTC. It yields the protein CSVVAGGGAGYTF. This chain joins TRBV29-1 and TRBJ1-2, with a tentative D call TRBD1 (5 bases). The CDR3 spans 13 residues. Deletions cut 4 bases from V and 7 bases from J, with 16 bases between. Germline V gene lookup returns CDR1 SQVTM and CDR2 ANQGSEA.

This chain joins TRBV9 and TRBJ2-1; tentatively, D is TRBD2 (5 bases). Trimming pared 0 bases from V and 7 bases from J, leaving 11 bases between. The CDR3 is 14 residues long. Per germline, CDR1 SGDLS and CDR2 YYNGEE. The CDR3, as DNA: TGTGCCAGCAGCGTAGTTGGGAGTAATAATGAGCAGTTCTTC. Translation gives CASSVVGSNNEQFF.